This T cell receptor beta chain was sequenced in a study of shared T cell receptors in the human thymus (dated by TCRdb to about 2021). Describing the broader study: The study examined how the human thymus generates shared, self-reactive T-cell receptor alpha chains.

The library relied on the immunoSEQ multiplex PCR assay. Here the immuneACCESS table is served through TCRdb, limited to in-frame sequences with V and J called. Missing clones are a known gap in these copies; in checked studies unresolved V genes cover under half, and the rest lacks a known reason. This sample gives over 450,000 clones in total; approximately 80% of them show up just once. Roughly 0.013% of the sample is held by the ten biggest clonotypes. In the germline V gene, CDR1 corresponds to SGHRS and CDR2 to YFSETQ. The CDR3 numbers 13 residues from cysteine through phenylalanine. Of all the DNA, just the CDR3 is kept, 39 bases in frame from base 1. The V and J ends are trimmed by 4 bases and 5 bases, leaving 10 bases between them. This clone was seen once. The specificity of this receptor is unknown. No base quality values were provided; no much bigger clone lies one nucleotide off. Another study also made use of these data, one on human thymus T cells. The second source states: Donors were immunologically healthy infants undergoing open corrective cardiac surgery for congenital heart defects in Finland. The thymus tissue came from surgical resects taken out during corrective cardiac surgery. V and J gene segment usage appeared biased in both thymic and peripheral blood repertoires. The related research reported highly overlapping thymic TCR repertoires among unrelated individuals. The study used fewer than ten infant thymus samples plus four related peripheral blood samples to characterize TCR alpha and beta repertoires. Donor ages ranged from about 7 to 250 days, and the cohort comprised six or seven male and a couple of female infants. Thymocytes were mechanically released from the tissue and were stored as pellets of about 9.5-31 million cells at -70 degrees C. A QIAsymphony instrument was used to extract genomic DNA from frozen cell pellets. TCRB and TCRAD loci were amplified from a standardized quantity of quality-controlled genomic DNA using the immunoSEQ multiplex PCR assay. The V(D)J region was spanned by amplicons of a length sufficient to cover the CDR3 and to identify V and J genes. The amplicons were sequenced on an Illumina platform via the commercial immunoSEQ service. Primer bias and sequencing errors were corrected as previously described, and TCRAD and TCRB definitions were based on the IMGT database. Repertoires were analysed with immunoSEQ Analyzer 3.0 and VDJTools, covering basic statistics, V/J segment usage, diversity estimates, rarefaction and pairwise overlap. Diversity was estimated using the Chao1, ChaoE, Efron-Thisted, Shannon and inverse Simpson indices, and was also estimated on datasets down-sampled to the size of the smallest sample. Repertoire overlap was determined by strict matching of CDR3 nucleotide sequence, V gene and J gene, and Jaccard-based multidimensional scaling clustering was applied. Thymus samples yielded on average around 810,000 unique TCRB clonotypes, compared with 75,000 to 100,000 from blood samples.

This sequence originates from a boy in the first two years of life with a congenital heart defect. Donor details come from another sample of the same person, matched by shared clones. Here the chain combines TRBV5-1 and TRBJ2-1; TRBD1 is a weak D gene call, 6 bases matching. Sequencing was carried out using thymocytes. CDR3 loop: CASSQGTDNEQFF. The DNA sequence follows: TGCGCCAGCAGCCAGGGGACGGACAATGAGCAGTTCTTC.